This T cell receptor (beta chain) was retrieved from a study of T-cell reconstitution after alpha-beta-depleted transplantation in children (dated by TCRdb to 2016 to 2018). At the level of the whole study: The study quantitatively tracked T-cell immune reconstitution after TCRalphabeta/CD19-depleted allogeneic hematopoietic cell transplantation in children using TCR repertoire profiling.

Study-level results and caveats: Over subsequent months, a decline in hyperexpanded clone frequencies was noted, and after one year, T-cell counts and TCRbeta diversity were mostly ascribed to newly produced T cells. The high TCRbeta diversity at day 60 in some patients was ascribed to recipient T cells and intrathymic progenitors that had survived conditioning. About two months after transplant, the apparently early recovery of alphabetaT-cell counts reportedly depended on just several hundred clones that had expanded rapidly and came from non-depleted graft cells.

The method was PCR. The sample was run on an Illumina HiSeq 2500. TCR library preparation used molecular barcoding, with unique molecular identifiers applied to normalize quantification of the TCRbeta repertoire. Using fastp at Q25 and MiXCR, TCRdb reprocessed the public reads and kept productive beta chains. Rows are combined by CDR3 protein, so each entry shows the most common genes and DNA. In this sample the table shows about 540,000 distinct CDR3 sequences, around 27% of which occur a single time. The top ten constitute 30% to 45% of the sample. Compared with germline, V lacks 5 bases and J lacks 4 bases; bases without a gene match: 7. CDR1 DFQATT and CDR2 SNEGSKA were looked up in the germline V gene (reference sequence). The CDR3 holds 16 amino acids from the cysteine to the phenylalanine. Only the CDR3 DNA is retained, 48 bases long and in frame from the first base. Note on this clonotype: Its antigen is not yet known. There are no base qualities to consult, and no much larger clone falls within one base.

The label giving this sample's treatment or condition can be read as: allogeneic hematopoietic cell transplantation with graft depleted of TCRalphabeta T cells and CD19 B cells. The transplant recipients were children given TCRalphabeta/CD19-depleted allogeneic hematopoietic cell grafts. The clonotype originates from a boy younger than two with Wiskott-Aldrich syndrome, due to receive a stem cell transplant. This sample comprised PBMCs, obtained before TCRalphabeta/CD19-depleted stem cell transplant. The rearrangement joined TRBV20-1 to TRBJ2-3, with 15 junctional bases fitting TRBD2. The bases are TGCAGTGCTGGTGGACTAGCGGGAGGGATGGCAGATACGCAGTATTTT. Its amino acids are CSAGGLAGGMADTQYF.